This T cell receptor (beta chain) stems from a study of T cells in Graves' hyperthyroidism and ophthalmopathy. Study results and limitations: For ophthalmopathy, model prediction preceded onset by a median roughly 6.3 months.

On this clonotype: Its antigen remains unknown. A much larger clone lies one base from this, so it may be a read error.

RNA transcripts were the template for amplifying TCR beta CDR3 regions. When the TCR CDR3 underwent first-round RT-PCR, the HTBI primer set was used. Each CDR3 protein is one row after TCRdb ran MiXCR on the multiplex PCR reads. The sample lists around 390,000 distinct CDR3 sequences, more than 14% seen once, with about 19% in the top ten. Ophthalmopathy patients had Clinical Activity Score at least 3, NOSPECS grade at least 4, duration under 3 months. Uncontrolled infection, other autoimmune disease, pregnancy or lactation disqualified patients from enrolment. The PBMCs studied were ones that came from about 9.9 ml fresh peripheral blood. Sequencing was done on a sample of blood. This TCR was sampled from a woman aged 30 to 39 with Graves' ophthalmopathy.

This chain's CDR3 is CASSSLDREQLF. CDR3 nucleotide sequence: TGTGCCAGCAGTTCCCTGGACAGGGAGCAGCTCTTC. V gene TRBV28 combines with J gene TRBJ2-1; 8 nucleotides align to TRBD1. The CDR3 spans 12 residues. CDR1 MDHEN and CDR2 SYDVKM come from the germline V gene. The full variable domain, with the rest looked up from reference TRBV28 and TRBJ2-1, is DVKVTQSSRYLVKRTGEKVFLECVQDMDHENMFWYRQDPGLGLRLIYFSYDVKMKEKGDIPEGYSVSREKKERFSLILESASTNQTSMYLCASSSLDREQLFGPGTRLTVL.